A selection of T cell receptor beta chains follows, all from one sample in a study of T cell changes during pregnancy in multiple sclerosis. Clones were read by immunoSEQ multiplex PCR, and TCRdb kept only the in-frame ones, dropping some. The sample shows tens of thousands of clones, approximately 87% of them seen only once. Sequencing used CD8+ T cells from peripheral blood mononuclear cells, obtained before pregnancy. These receptor sequences come from a female donor with multiple sclerosis, enrolled in a pregnancy study. CDR3s include the opening cysteine and the closing phenylalanine or tryptophan. A D gene is named only where the DNA matches it firmly. Clone size is shown for a subset of rows, as once, few, many or a class of expanded clone.

abundance	v_gene	d_gene	j_gene	CDR3nt	CDR3aa
NA	TRBV4-1	NA	TRBJ2-3	TGCGCCAGCAGCCAAGTTTGGGGGGAGGGCACAGATACGCAGTATTTT	CASSQVWGEGTDTQYF
NA	TRBV5-4	TRBD1	TRBJ2-1	TGTGCCAGCAGCCCTGGACAGGGGGAGCAGTTCTTC	CASSPGQGEQFF
once	TRBV29-1	NA	TRBJ2-2	TGCAGCGCCGGGGGGCCTAACACCGGGGAGCTGTTTTTT	CSAGGPNTGELFF
NA	TRBV28	TRBD1	TRBJ2-7	TGTGCCAGCAGTTTATGGGGACAGGACTACGAGCAGTACTTC	CASSLWGQDYEQYF
NA	TRBV7-2	NA	TRBJ1-1	TGTGCCAGCAGCTTAGTATCAGACACTGAAGCTTTCTTT	CASSLVSDTEAFF
NA	TRBV15	TRBD2	TRBJ2-6	TGTGCCACCAGCAGAGATGGTCCCGCTAGCGGCAGCCGCTCTGGGGCCAACGTCCTGACTTTC	CATSRDGPASGSRSGANVLTF
NA	TRBV4-3	NA	TRBJ1-4	TGCGCCAGCAGCCAAGATCTCGGGTTTATTGATGAAAAACTGTTTTTT	CASSQDLGFIDEKLFF
NA	TRBV9	NA	TRBJ2-5	TGTGCCAGCAGCGAGTGGGCAGGCCTTGAGACCCAGTACTTC	CASSEWAGLETQYF
NA	TRBV19	NA	TRBJ1-5	TGTGCCAGTAGTATCGGTGGTCAGCCCCAGCATTTT	CASSIGGQPQHF
NA	TRBV30	TRBD1	TRBJ2-7	TGTGCCTGGGACACGGGACAGACCTACGAGCAGTACTTC	CAWDTGQTYEQYF
NA	TRBV4-1	NA	TRBJ2-1	TGCGCCAGCAGCCAAGGGTCCGGGAGAAACTACAATGAGCAGTTCTTC	CASSQGSGRNYNEQFF
NA	TRBV4-3	TRBD1	TRBJ2-7	TGCGCCAGCAGCCAAGAACTAGGGACAGGGGGCCACGAGCAGTACTTC	CASSQELGTGGHEQYF
NA	TRBV28	TRBD2	TRBJ2-3	TGTGCCAGCAGTTTGCGACTAGCGGGCTCCGCAGATACGCAGTATTTT	CASSLRLAGSADTQYF
once	TRBV19	NA	TRBJ2-3	TGTGCCAGTAGTATTGGTAGGCGGTCGTCGCAGTATTTT	CASSIGRRSSQYF
once	TRBV6-5	NA	TRBJ2-2	TGTGCCAGCAGCTTCACCGGGGAGCTGTTTTTT	CASSFTGELFF
NA	TRBV29-1	NA	TRBJ2-2	TGCAGCGCGAATGACGGGATAAACACCGGGGAGCTGTTTTTT	CSANDGINTGELFF
NA	TRBV7-9	NA	TRBJ2-3	TGTGCCAGCAGCTTAGGCACTAGGGATACGCAGTATTTT	CASSLGTRDTQYF
NA	TRBV9	NA	TRBJ2-5	TGTGCCAGCAGCGTAGTGAGCCTCAGGGGGACCCAGTACTTC	CASSVVSLRGTQYF
NA	TRBV5-4	NA	TRBJ1-1	TGTGCCAGCAGCTGGGGGGGAACTGAAGCTTTCTTT	CASSWGGTEAFF
NA	TRBV28	TRBD2	TRBJ2-1	TGTGCCAGCAGTCCCCTGGGACTAGCGGTGAGCTCCTACAATGAGCAGTTCTTC	CASSPLGLAVSSYNEQFF
NA	TRBV6-5	NA	TRBJ1-4	TGTGCCAGCAGTTTTTCGACAGTGAATAATGAAAAACTGTTTTTT	CASSFSTVNNEKLFF
NA	TRBV10-2	TRBD1	TRBJ2-7	TGCGCCAGCAGTGGGACAGGAAGCTCCTACGAGCAGTACTTC	CASSGTGSSYEQYF
NA	TRBV7-7	TRBD2	TRBJ2-1	TGTGCTAGCAGCTCATTACTAGCGGGGGGGGTCAATGAGCAGTTCTTC	CASSSLLAGGVNEQFF
NA	TRBV9	NA	TRBJ2-1	TGTGCCAGCAGCGTAGCAGCGGCCTCCTACAATGAGCAGTTCTTC	CASSVAAASYNEQFF
NA	TRBV7-9	NA	TRBJ1-2	TGTGCCAGCAGCAGGACAGAAGCTAACTATGGCTACACCTTC	CASSRTEANYGYTF
NA	TRBV18	TRBD1	TRBJ2-1	TGTGCCAGCTCACCAGAGACAGGGGGCAGATACAATGAGCAGTTCTTC	CASSPETGGRYNEQFF
NA	TRBV9	TRBD2	TRBJ2-3	TGTGCCAGCAGCGTAGCGGGACTAGCGGGAGTCCTATCTAGCACAGATACGCAGTATTTT	CASSVAGLAGVLSSTDTQYF
NA	TRBV7-3	NA	TRBJ1-2	TGTGCCAGCAGCCGTCTCCCGGGGAATGGCTACACCTTC	CASSRLPGNGYTF
NA	TRBV5-6	NA	TRBJ2-7	TGTGCCAGCAGCTTGAAGTGGTGGGGCAGCTCCTACGAGCAGTACTTC	CASSLKWWGSSYEQYF
NA	TRBV7-9	NA	TRBJ2-7	TGTGCCAGCAGCTTACCGGGGTTATACGAGCAGTACTTC	CASSLPGLYEQYF
once	TRBV5-5	NA	TRBJ1-5	TGTGCCAGCAGCTTGGCCGGGGCAGGGGTCAATCAGCCCCAGCATTTT	CASSLAGAGVNQPQHF
NA	TRBV5-1	NA	TRBJ1-1	TGCGCCAGCAGCTCGGGACTGGATAACACTGAAGCTTTCTTT	CASSSGLDNTEAFF
NA	TRBV14	TRBD2	TRBJ2-1	TGTGCCAGCAGCCAATGGTGGGAGCGGGAGGCTGCGGATGAGCAGTTCTTC	CASSQWWEREAADEQFF
NA	TRBV19	TRBD1	TRBJ2-3	TGTGCCAGTAGTTGGGACAGCAACACAGATACGCAGTATTTT	CASSWDSNTDTQYF
NA	TRBV5-6	TRBD1	TRBJ1-1	TGTGCCAGCAGTCGGACAGGGTTCGAAGCTTTCTTT	CASSRTGFEAFF
NA	TRBV7-9	NA	TRBJ1-2	TGTGCCAGCAGCTTGAAGGGGCCTAACTATGGCTACACCTTC	CASSLKGPNYGYTF
NA	TRBV5-4	NA	TRBJ2-3	TGTGCCAGCAGCTCCCAATGTTGCAGCGGTCCTAGCACAGATACGCAGTATTTT	CASSSQCCSGPSTDTQYF
NA	TRBV28	NA	TRBJ1-2	TGTGCCAGCAGTATAGGTTCGGGACACCCTTATGGCTACACCTTC	CASSIGSGHPYGYTF
NA	TRBV29-1	NA	TRBJ1-2	TGCAGCGCCCCGGACCCTGGGGGGTATGGCTACACCTTC	CSAPDPGGYGYTF
once	TRBV27	TRBD1	TRBJ1-5	TGTGCCAGCAGTCTGACAGGGATGGAGCCCCAGCATTTT	CASSLTGMEPQHF
NA	TRBV7-7	TRBD2	TRBJ2-5	TGTGCCAGCAGCCCAGGGGTAGCGGGGAAGGCCCAGTACTTC	CASSPGVAGKAQYF
NA	TRBV27	NA	TRBJ2-1	TGTGCCACCACCCGGGTCGGTGAGCAGTTCTTC	CATTRVGEQFF
NA	TRBV27	TRBD1	TRBJ1-4	TGTGCCAGCAGTGAAAAAAGGGGACAGCCTGCAACTAATGAAAAACTGTTTTTT	CASSEKRGQPATNEKLFF
NA	TRBV5-6	NA	TRBJ2-7	TGTGCCAGCAGCCTCCCGGTCGGGGACTTCTCCTACGAGCAGTACTTC	CASSLPVGDFSYEQYF
few	TRBV30	NA	TRBJ2-7	TGTGCCTACTACTTATCGGCGGGACCCTACGAGCAGTACTTC	CAYYLSAGPYEQYF
NA	TRBV7-6	NA	TRBJ2-3	TGTGCCAGCAGCTCCACAGGGAACACAGATACGCAGTATTTT	CASSSTGNTDTQYF